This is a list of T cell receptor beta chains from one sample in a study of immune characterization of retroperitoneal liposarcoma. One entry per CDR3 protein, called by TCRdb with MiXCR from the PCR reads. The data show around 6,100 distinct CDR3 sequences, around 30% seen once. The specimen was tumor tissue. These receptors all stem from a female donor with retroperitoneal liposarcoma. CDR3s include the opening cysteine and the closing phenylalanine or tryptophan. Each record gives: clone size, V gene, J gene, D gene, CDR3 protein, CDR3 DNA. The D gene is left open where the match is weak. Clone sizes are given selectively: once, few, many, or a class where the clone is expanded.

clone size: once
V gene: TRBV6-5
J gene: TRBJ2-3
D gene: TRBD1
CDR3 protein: CASRHRGVGTDTQYF
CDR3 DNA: TGTGCCAGCAGACACAGGGGTGTGGGCACAGATACGCAGTATTTT

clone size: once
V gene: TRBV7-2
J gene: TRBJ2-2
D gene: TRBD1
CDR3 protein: CASRLTGGDGELFF
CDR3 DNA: TGTGCCAGCAGGCTGACAGGGGGTGACGGGGAGCTGTTTTTT

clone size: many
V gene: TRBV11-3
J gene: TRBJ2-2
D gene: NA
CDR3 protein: CASSLGTPGGELFF
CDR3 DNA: TGTGCCAGCAGCTTAGGGACACCCGGAGGGGAGCTGTTTTTT

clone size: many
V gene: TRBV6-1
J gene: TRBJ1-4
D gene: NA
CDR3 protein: CASSPTASTTNEKLFF
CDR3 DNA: TGTGCCAGCAGCCCGACCGCCAGTACAACTAATGAAAAACTGTTTTTT

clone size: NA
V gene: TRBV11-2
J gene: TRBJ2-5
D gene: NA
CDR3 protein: CASSAWAGLPNQETQYF
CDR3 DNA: TGTGCCAGCAGCGCTTGGGCAGGTTTGCCTAACCAAGAGACCCAGTACTTC

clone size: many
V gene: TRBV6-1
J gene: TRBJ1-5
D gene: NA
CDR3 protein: CASSAGTGGDNQPQHF
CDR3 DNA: TGTGCCAGCAGTGCGGGGACGGGAGGAGACAATCAGCCCCAGCATTTT

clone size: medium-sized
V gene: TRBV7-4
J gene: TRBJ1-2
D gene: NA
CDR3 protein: CASSKGPSGYTF
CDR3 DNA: TGTGCCAGCAGCAAAGGGCCTAGTGGCTACACCTTC

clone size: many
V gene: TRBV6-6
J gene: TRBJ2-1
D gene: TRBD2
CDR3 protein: CASSYERETEQFF
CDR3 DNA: TGTGCCAGCAGTTACGAGCGGGAGACTGAGCAGTTCTTC

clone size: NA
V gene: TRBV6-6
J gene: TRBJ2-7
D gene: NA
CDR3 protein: CASSYSKAAYNEQYF
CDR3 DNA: TGTGCCAGCAGTTACTCGAAAGCGGCCTACAATGAGCAGTACTTC

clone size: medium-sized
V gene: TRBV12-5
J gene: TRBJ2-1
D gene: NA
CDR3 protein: CASGFGDASHEQFF
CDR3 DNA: TGTGCTAGTGGTTTTGGGGACGCCTCCCATGAGCAGTTCTTC

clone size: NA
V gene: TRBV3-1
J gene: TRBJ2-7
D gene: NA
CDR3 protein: CASSQDEWETYEQYF
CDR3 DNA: TGTGCCAGCAGCCAAGATGAATGGGAGACCTACGAGCAGTACTTC

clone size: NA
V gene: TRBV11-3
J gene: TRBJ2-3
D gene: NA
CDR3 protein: CASSSRGGTDTQYF
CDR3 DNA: TGTGCCAGCAGCTCCCGGGGCGGCACAGATACGCAGTATTTT

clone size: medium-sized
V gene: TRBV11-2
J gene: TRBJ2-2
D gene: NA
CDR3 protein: CATKPGGGTGELFF
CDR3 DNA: TGTGCCACCAAGCCCGGGGGTGGCACCGGGGAGCTGTTTTTT

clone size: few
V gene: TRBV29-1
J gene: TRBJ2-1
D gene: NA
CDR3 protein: CSVFGNEQFF
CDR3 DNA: TGCAGCGTGTTCGGAAATGAGCAGTTCTTC

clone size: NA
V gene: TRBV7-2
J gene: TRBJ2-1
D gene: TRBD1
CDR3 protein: CASSLVSGQDGEQFF
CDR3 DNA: TGTGCCAGCAGCTTAGTCTCGGGACAGGATGGCGAGCAGTTCTTC

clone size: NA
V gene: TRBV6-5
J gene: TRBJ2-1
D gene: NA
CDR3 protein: CASTPGASYNEQFF
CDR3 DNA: TGTGCCAGCACCCCCGGAGCGTCCTACAATGAGCAGTTCTTC

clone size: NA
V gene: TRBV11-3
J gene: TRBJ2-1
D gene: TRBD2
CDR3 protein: CASSYGRGADRDEQFF
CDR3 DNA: TGTGCCAGCAGCTACGGGAGGGGAGCGGATAGGGATGAGCAGTTCTTC

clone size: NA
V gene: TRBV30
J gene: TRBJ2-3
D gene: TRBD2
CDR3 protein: CAWSVTGGSTDTQYF
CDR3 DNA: TGTGCCTGGAGTGTAACGGGAGGGAGCACAGATACGCAGTATTTT

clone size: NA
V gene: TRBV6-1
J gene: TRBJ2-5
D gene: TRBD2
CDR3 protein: CASGGGDQETQYF
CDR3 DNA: TGTGCCAGTGGGGGGGGGGACCAAGAGACCCAGTACTTC

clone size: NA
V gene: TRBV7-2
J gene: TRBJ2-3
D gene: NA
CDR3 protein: CASSLGEDTQYF
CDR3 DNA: TGTGCCAGCAGCTTAGGGGAAGATACGCAGTATTTT

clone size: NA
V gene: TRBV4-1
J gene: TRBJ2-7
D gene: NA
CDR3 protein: CASSQFVTRNYEQYF
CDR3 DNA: TGCGCCAGCAGCCAATTCGTCACCAGGAACTACGAGCAGTACTTC

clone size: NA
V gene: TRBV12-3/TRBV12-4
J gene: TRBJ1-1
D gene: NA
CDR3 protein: CASSLAGLTEAFF
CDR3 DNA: TGTGCCAGCAGTTTAGCGGGACTCACTGAAGCTTTCTTT

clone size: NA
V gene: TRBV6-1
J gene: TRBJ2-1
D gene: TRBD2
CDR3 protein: CASIRVAGGPGNEQFF
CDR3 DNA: TGTGCCAGCATTCGGGTAGCGGGAGGGCCTGGCAATGAGCAGTTCTTC

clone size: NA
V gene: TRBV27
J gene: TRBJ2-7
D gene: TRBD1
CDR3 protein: CASSLRGTGSYEQYF
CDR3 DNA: TGTGCCAGCAGTTTGAGGGGGACAGGGTCCTACGAGCAGTACTTC

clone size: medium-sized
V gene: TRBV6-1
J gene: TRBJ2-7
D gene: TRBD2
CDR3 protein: CAAAGGGSYEQYF
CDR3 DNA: TGTGCCGCCGCCGGGGGGGGTTCCTACGAGCAGTACTTC

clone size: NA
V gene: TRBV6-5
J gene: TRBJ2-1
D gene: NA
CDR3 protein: CASSYRLALLNEQFF
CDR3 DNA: TGTGCCAGCAGTTATCGGCTAGCGCTACTGAATGAGCAGTTCTTC

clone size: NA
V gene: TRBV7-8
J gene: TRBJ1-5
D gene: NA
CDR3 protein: CASSKYARDSRRGQPQHF
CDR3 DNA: TGTGCCAGCAGCAAGTACGCCCGGGACTCAAGGAGGGGCCAGCCCCAGCATTTT

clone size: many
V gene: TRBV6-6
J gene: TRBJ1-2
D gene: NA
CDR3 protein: CASSAQGRTSGYTF
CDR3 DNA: TGTGCCAGCAGTGCCCAAGGGAGGACGAGCGGCTACACCTTC

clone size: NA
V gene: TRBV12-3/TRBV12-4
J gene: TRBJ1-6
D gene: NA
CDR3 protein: CASSRGDSPLHF
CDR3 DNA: TGTGCCAGCAGCCGAGGGGACTCACCCCTCCACTTT

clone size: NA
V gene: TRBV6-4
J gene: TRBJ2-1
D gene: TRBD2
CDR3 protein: CASSEKGQSGDYNEQFF
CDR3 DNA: TGTGCCAGCAGTGAAAAGGGGCAAAGCGGGGACTACAATGAGCAGTTCTTC

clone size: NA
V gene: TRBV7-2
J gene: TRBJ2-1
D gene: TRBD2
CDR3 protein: CASSVIAGEDEQFF
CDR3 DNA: TGTGCCAGCAGCGTGATAGCGGGAGAGGATGAGCAGTTCTTC

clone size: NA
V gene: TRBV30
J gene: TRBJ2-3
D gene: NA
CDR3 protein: CAWNPRLGPGTDTQYF
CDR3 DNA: TGTGCCTGGAACCCTAGACTAGGTCCTGGCACAGATACGCAGTATTTT

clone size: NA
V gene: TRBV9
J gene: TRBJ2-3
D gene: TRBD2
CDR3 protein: CASSVDLRTAGADTQYF
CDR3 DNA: TGTGCCAGCAGCGTAGATCTTCGGACAGCGGGGGCAGATACGCAGTATTTT

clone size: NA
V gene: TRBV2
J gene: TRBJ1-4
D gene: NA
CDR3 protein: CASSPLKGEKLFF
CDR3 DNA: TGTGCCAGCAGCCCCCTAAAGGGTGAAAAACTGTTTTTT

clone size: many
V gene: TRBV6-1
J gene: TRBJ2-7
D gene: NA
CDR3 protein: CASRTRFYEQYF
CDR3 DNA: TGTGCCAGCAGGACGAGGTTCTACGAGCAGTACTTC

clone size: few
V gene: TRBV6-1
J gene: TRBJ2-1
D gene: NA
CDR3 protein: CASNGQIYNEQFF
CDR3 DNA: TGTGCCAGCAATGGACAGATTTACAATGAGCAGTTCTTC

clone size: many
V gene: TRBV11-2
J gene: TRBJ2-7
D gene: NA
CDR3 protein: CASSAAGSSYEQYF
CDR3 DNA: TGTGCCAGCAGCGCTGCAGGGAGCTCCTACGAGCAGTACTTC